One sample yielded the 14 T cell receptor beta chains listed below, sequenced in a study of T cell repertoires in cytomegalovirus infection. TCRdb reprocessed the reads via MiXCR and lists one record per CDR3 protein. The table has more than 650,000 distinct CDR3 sequences, less than 40% seen once. The material sequenced was PBMCs. The receptor source for this set is a human donor in good health (CMV status not recorded). Some clones in this sample may be carry-over from other donors' samples.

Comments on this clonotype: This sequence may be a read error, since a much larger clone differs from it by one base. The V call is TRBV6-8, the J call TRBJ1-1; no clear D. V was shortened by 10 bases and J by 5 bases, with 23 bases between the two germline ends. CDR3 size: 15 residues. Germline assignment: CDR1 MNHGY and CDR2 SAAAGT. The CDR3 loop reads CAIRPDRWVRTEAFF. CDR3 DNA sequence: TGTGCCATCAGGCCGGACCGGTGGGTTCGGACTGAAGCTTTCTTT.

The V and J genes are TRBV12-3 or TRBV12-4 and TRBJ1-2; 12 bases are shared with TRBD1. This CDR3 spans 17 amino acids. With 7 bases clipped from V and 4 bases from J, the junction kept 13 bases outside the gene matches. The CDR3 DNA reads TGTGCCAGCACCCTCCGGGACAGGGGGCGCGTTGGCTATGGCTACACCTTC. Amino acids: CASTLRDRGRVGYGYTF.

The chain joins TRBV28 to TRBJ1-1, with 8 bases fitting TRBD1. The CDR3 has 17 amino acids. Per germline, CDR1 MDHEN and CDR2 SYDVKM. Losses at the gene ends were 5 bases for V and 4 bases for J; bases not matched to a gene: 15. CDR3: CASSPPTLTGVVTEAFF. DNA of the CDR3: TGTGCCAGCAGTCCACCTACCCTGACAGGGGTGGTCACTGAAGCTTTCTTT.

The genes are TRBV30 and TRBJ1-2; the D is unclear. The CDR3 runs to 12 residues. V dropped 3 bases and J dropped 7 bases, with 12 bases sitting between them. Germline values: CDR1 GTSNPN, CDR2 SVGIG (reference sequence). CDR3 in DNA: TGTGCCTGGAGCTCCGTGGACGGTGGCTACACCTTC. It translates to CAWSSVDGGYTF. Full variable domain (missing parts from reference TRBV30 and TRBJ1-2): SQTIHQWPATLVQPVGSPLSLECTVEGTSNPNLYWYRQAAGRGLQLLFYSVGIGQISSEVPQNLSASRPQDRQFILSSKKLLLSDSGFYLCAWSSVDGGYTFGSGTRLTVV.

The chain has TRBV28 and TRBJ2-7; D is unclear. V gave up 6 bases and J gave up 3 bases, with 9 bases separating them. Germline V gene lookup returns CDR1 MDHEN and CDR2 SYDVKM. The length of the CDR3 is 12 residues. The CDR3 DNA reads TGTGCCAGCAGCGCTATTGGCTACGAGCAGTACTTC. This codes for CASSAIGYEQYF.

This clonotype appeared many times. V gene TRBV12-3 or TRBV12-4 combines with J gene TRBJ1-5; 8 bases are shared with TRBD1. CDR3 length equals 17 residues. Trimming removed 5 bases from V and 3 bases from J; junction bases left unmatched: 12. CDR3 amino acids: CASSDRQGSLFNQPQHF. CDR3 nucleotide sequence: TGTGCCAGCAGTGATCGACAGGGGAGTTTATTCAATCAGCCCCAGCATTTT.

The chain employs TRBV6-5 and TRBJ1-5; D gene uncertain. V was trimmed by 4 bases and J by 3 bases, leaving 10 bases between them. Germline V CDR1 and CDR2: MNHEY, SVGAGI. The CDR3 is 14 amino acids. The DNA for the CDR3 is TGTGCCAGCAGTTCGAACAGCCCCAATCAGCCCCAGCATTTT. Its translation is CASSSNSPNQPQHF.

V gene TRBV15 combines with J gene TRBJ1-2, with no clear D. This CDR3 spans 15 amino acids. Trimming cost V 1 base and J 8 bases, with 17 bases left between them. Germline V gene sequence: CDR1 LNHNV, CDR2 YYDKDF (reference sequence). CDR3 residues: CATSRAPEGAQGYTF. CDR3 in DNA: TGTGCCACCAGCAGAGCCCCGGAGGGAGCGCAGGGCTACACCTTC.

J is TRBJ1-1 and V is TRBV4-1; D ambiguous. Trimming cost V 2 bases and J 1 base, with 8 bases left between them. Germline lookup yields CDR1 MGHRA and CDR2 YSYEKL. This CDR3 contains 14 residues. The CDR3: CASSQQRQNTEAFF. CDR3 DNA: TGCGCCAGCAGCCAACAACGACAGAACACTGAAGCTTTCTTT.

On this clonotype itself: The junction departs from the called germline gene at one end, perhaps through a read error. V gene TRBV28 combines with J gene TRBJ1-1; D perhaps matches TRBD1 (6 bases). This CDR3 region has 18 residues. Germline V gene data show CDR1 as MDHEN and CDR2 as SYDVKM. DNA of the CDR3: TGTGCCCGCAGGACTGACCGGATGGACGAGGGGGATTGGGCTGAAGCTTTCTTT. This encodes CARRTDRMDEGDWAEAFF.

This clonotype was found a few times. The V call is TRBV6-1, the J call TRBJ2-3, with D maybe TRBD2 (5 bases). Germline CDR1 reads MNHNS; CDR2 reads SASEGT. V was clipped by 6 bases and J by 0 bases, with 10 bases between them. This CDR3 contains 14 residues. The chain's CDR3 is CASRLRTSTDTQYF. The CDR3 nucleotides are TGTGCCAGCAGGCTCCGGACTAGCACAGATACGCAGTATTTT.

As for this clonotype: Relative to the germline gene, one junction end is altered; a read error may explain this. This chain connects TRBV20-1 to TRBJ2-1; D ambiguous. CDR3 length: 15 amino acids. CDR1 and CDR2 (germline): DFQATT, SNEGSKA (reference sequence). This chain's CDR3 is CSARSMLGIEDEQLF. The CDR3 region has the DNA TGCAGTGCTAGGTCAATGTTGGGGATAGAAGATGAGCAGTTATTC.

This clonotype was seen a handful of times. V and J are TRBV5-1 and TRBJ2-2; D is unresolved. Trimming removed 1 base at V and 0 bases at J, with 10 bases between. Germline CDR1 and CDR2: SGHRS and YFSETQ. CDR3 length: 16 amino acids. CDR3 amino acids: CASSLSATANTGELFF. DNA for the CDR3: TGCGCCAGCAGCTTGTCAGCGACCGCGAACACCGGGGAGCTGTTTTTT.

Note on this clonotype: The final CDR3 position lacks the conserved phenylalanine or tryptophan, pointing to a likely read error. This chain connects TRBV7-2 to TRBJ1-5; TRBD1 aligns across 8 bases. Germline loops: CDR1 SGHTA, CDR2 FQGNSA. CDR3 length: 15 amino acids. The V segment lost 4 bases and the J segment 9 bases; nucleotides outside the gene matches: 11. The DNA of the CDR3 is TGTGCCAGCAGCTGTGACAGGGGCTTCAGTCCGCCCCAGCATTTG. It translates to CASSCDRGFSPPQHL.